Listed below are T cell receptor beta chains from one sample, sequenced in a study of a mutant IDH1 vaccine in newly diagnosed glioma. These receptors' targets are unknown. Only in-frame clones appear in the TCRdb table, and some are missing; sequencing was by immunoSEQ multiplex PCR. The data hold about 94,000 clones, with just under 90% observed a single time. Here the sequenced sample was PBMCs, taken from a glioma patient whose treatment included an IDH1 peptide vaccine. The receptors shown here come from a woman in her fifties or sixties with glioma. The CDR3 runs from the conserved cysteine through the conserved F or W. The D gene is left open where the match is weak. Size tells how often a clone was seen (once, few, many) or the class of an expanded clone, and some rows leave it out.

>NA|TRBJ1-4|TRBV28|NA
TGTGCCAGCAGCTCCGGGGGTGGGGAAAAACTGTTTTTT
CASSSGGGEKLFF
>NA|TRBJ2-7|TRBV5-6|TRBD2
TGTGCCAGCAGCCTACTGACTAGCGGGATGGGCGAGCAGTACTTC
CASSLLTSGMGEQYF
>few|TRBJ1-2|TRBV9|TRBD1
TGTGCCAGCAGCGTCGCCTTGACAGGGATCTATGGCTACACCTTC
CASSVALTGIYGYTF
>once|TRBJ2-7|TRBV11-2|NA
TGTGCCAGCAGCTTTGGACTCTACTACGAGCAGTACTTC
CASSFGLYYEQYF
>few|TRBJ2-5|TRBV7-9|NA
TGTGCCAGCAGGTTTTCCTCGACAGCGCCGCAAGAGACCCAGTACTTC
CASRFSSTAPQETQYF
>NA|TRBJ2-1|TRBV10-3|NA
TGTGCCATCGGGTCCCTCAGGGTACGATCCTACAATGAGCAGTTCTTC
CAIGSLRVRSYNEQFF
>NA|TRBJ1-1|TRBV6-1|NA
TGTGCCAGCAGTGATCAGGGCAGCAACACTGAAGCTTTCTTT
CASSDQGSNTEAFF
>NA|TRBJ2-1|TRBV7-9|NA
TGTGCCAGCAGCCCAGGTGGGTTTTACGGCTACAATGAGCAGTTCTTC
CASSPGGFYGYNEQFF
>NA|TRBJ2-5|TRBV27|NA
TGTGCCAGCAGTATACAGGACAGCCAAGAGACCCAGTACTTC
CASSIQDSQETQYF
>NA|TRBJ1-2|TRBV7-2|NA
TGTGCCAGCAGCTTAGTGGAAGGCTGGCGCTATGGCTACACCTTC
CASSLVEGWRYGYTF
>NA|TRBJ2-1|TRBV5-6|NA
TGTGCCAGCAGCTTGGAGTTACAGGGTAGCTACAATGAGCAGTTCTTC
CASSLELQGSYNEQFF
>NA|TRBJ1-3|TRBV7-3|NA
TGTGCCAGCAGCTCTTCCTCTGGAAACACCATATATTTT
CASSSSSGNTIYF
>NA|TRBJ2-7|TRBV5-1|TRBD2
TGCGCCAGCAGCTTGGCCCTAGCGGGGGGTCTAGAGCGCTACGAGCAGTACTTC
CASSLALAGGLERYEQYF
>NA|TRBJ2-7|TRBV14|NA
TGTGCCAGCAGCCAAAGGACGAGACATAAGTACGAGCAGTACTTC
CASSQRTRHKYEQYF
>NA|TRBJ2-3|TRBV5-8|TRBD2
TGTGCCAGCAGCTTGGAACTAGCGGGGGCAGATACGCAGTATTTT
CASSLELAGADTQYF
>NA|TRBJ1-1|TRBV11-3|NA
TGTGCCAGCAGCTTACATCTGAACACTGAAGCTTTCTTT
CASSLHLNTEAFF
>NA|TRBJ1-1|TRBV30|NA
TGTGCCTGGAGACCACAGGGTATGAACACTGAAGCTTTCTTT
CAWRPQGMNTEAFF
>once|TRBJ1-2|TRBV27|NA
TGTGCCAGCAGCCCCGGGCCACTTAACTATGGCTACACCTTC
CASSPGPLNYGYTF
>NA|TRBJ1-5|TRBV18|NA
TGTGCCAGCTCACCACCGTCGGGGGGGCCCCAGCATTTT
CASSPPSGGPQHF
>NA|TRBJ1-1|TRBV30|NA
TGTGCCTGGAGTGTCCTGACAGTGAACACTGAAGCTTTCTTT
CAWSVLTVNTEAFF
>NA|TRBJ2-7|TRBV11-3|NA
TGTGCCAGCAGCCGAGGGTCAGGGACCCCCTACGAGCAGTACTTC
CASSRGSGTPYEQYF
>NA|TRBJ2-7|TRBV27|NA
TGTGCCAGCAGTGCGCAGGGATTCTCCTACGAGCAGTACTTC
CASSAQGFSYEQYF
>NA|TRBJ2-7|TRBV11-1|NA
TGTGCCAGCAGCTGGGGGAACTACGAGCAGTACTTC
CASSWGNYEQYF
>NA|TRBJ1-3|TRBV18|NA
TGTGCCAGCTCACCAAGCCTCGGTGGGGTCTCTGGAAACACCATATATTTT
CASSPSLGGVSGNTIYF
>NA|TRBJ2-7|TRBV11-2|NA
TGTGCCAGCAGCTTAGGACAGCATGGCTACGAGCAGTACTTC
CASSLGQHGYEQYF
>NA|TRBJ2-7|TRBV5-8|NA
TGTGCCAGCAGCTTGGTAGGCAGAGCCTACGAGCAGTACTTC
CASSLVGRAYEQYF